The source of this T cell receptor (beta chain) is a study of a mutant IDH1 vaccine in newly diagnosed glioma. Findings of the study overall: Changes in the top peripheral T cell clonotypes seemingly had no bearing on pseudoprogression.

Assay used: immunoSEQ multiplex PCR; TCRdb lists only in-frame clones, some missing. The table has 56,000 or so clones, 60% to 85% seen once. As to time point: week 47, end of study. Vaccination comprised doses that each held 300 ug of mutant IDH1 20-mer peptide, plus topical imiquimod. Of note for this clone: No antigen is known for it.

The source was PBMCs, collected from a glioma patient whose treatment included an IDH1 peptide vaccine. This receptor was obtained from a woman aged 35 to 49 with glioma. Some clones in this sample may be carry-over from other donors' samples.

CDR3 residues: CASSVVPGGAEAFF. The CDR3 DNA is TGTGCCAGCAGCGTAGTTCCAGGGGGGGCTGAAGCTTTCTTT. The V call is TRBV9, the J call TRBJ1-1; 7 positions agree with TRBD1. Germline CDR1 is SGDLS and CDR2 is YYNGEE. The CDR3 has 14 amino acids. V gave up 0 bases and J gave up 6 bases; unmatched junction bases: 5.